This TCR beta chain was found in a study of cytomegalovirus exposure and HLA in healthy donors (dated by TCRdb to about 2017). Regarding the complete study: In an earlier analysis of 550 to 750 of the donors, around 290 Gb of sequence data and 90 million to 120 million unique TCR beta sequences from about 179 million T cells were reported. An early release that covered several hundred HLA-typed donors contained approximately 300 gigabases of sequencing data and approximately 85 million unique TCR sequences. The genetic ancestry cluster associated with self-reported Caucasian donors included 81% of the roughly 400 genotyped donors. The study aimed to test whether signatures of past pathogen exposure could be identified by cataloging public T cell receptors. The study used immunosequencing to profile the T cell repertoires of approximately 650 subjects and linked those repertoires to cytomegalovirus serostatus. Besides the first cohort of 666 subjects, a separate validation cohort made up of roughly 120 different subjects was used. To predict cytomegalovirus infection status, the study combined high-throughput TCR immunosequencing, statistical association of individual TCRs with disease status, and machine learning. A later analysis re-examined previously published TCR beta repertoires from several hundred donors and added high-resolution HLA genotyping to investigate patterns of TCR occurrence. In the later analysis, no new phenotypic data were used to find candidate immune exposures; instead, reliance was placed on TCR beta sequences and their occurrence across donors. An earlier analysis of a few hundred of the donors applied high-throughput TCR beta sequencing to assess whether each TCR beta V gene segment acted as functional or pseudogenic. Donor age, sex, ethnicity and CMV serostatus were compiled together with the repertoire data. In a later genetic analysis, genome-wide SNP genotypes for about three fifths of the roughly 670 donors were used, and that subset was treated as a discovery cohort. All discovery cohort repertoires had been generated on a single sequencing platform. Class I and class II HLA loci were covered by the typing at four-digit resolution. The number of typed donors differed by locus: about 620-640 for A, B, C, DRB1 and DQB1; some 500 for DQA1; 606 for DPA1; and 400 to 480 for DPB1. Roughly 5 DR-DQ haplotypes were handled as single units for association and clustering because linkage in the cohort was strong. Across some 400 genotyped donors of the cohort, an average of approximately 220,000 unique TCR beta nucleotide sequences per donor were sequenced, and roughly a sixth of those sequences were non-productive.

Receptors were amplified or captured by the immunoSEQ multiplex PCR assay. The multiplex PCR relied on a mix of 60 forward primers for TCR Vbeta segments and 13 reverse primers for TCR Jbeta segments. A multiplex PCR assay on genomic DNA amplified the CDR3 region of rearranged TCR beta genes. Amplified TCR beta libraries were sequenced as 87-base-pair reads on the Illumina HiSeq System. Per the authors' processing: In a later analysis, approximately 74 million unique TCR beta chains were counted across the roughly 670 repertoires, and roughly 10 million of these chains were shared by at least two donors. Raw reads were error-corrected and collapsed into unique sequences by a nearest-neighbor algorithm in which closely related sequences were merged to remove PCR and sequencing errors. To assign V, D and J gene segments, CDR3 sequences were aligned to IMGT reference sequences. For a sequence to be retained, a match of at least six nucleotides was required to both a V gene segment and a J gene segment. Rearrangements were classified as productive when the CDR3 lacked stop codons and remained in frame with V and J, and all other rearrangements were classified as non-productive. CDR3 was defined by IMGT convention, running from the second conserved V-encoded cysteine to the conserved J-encoded phenylalanine. The earlier analysis of 450 to 750 of the donors excluded any sequence lacking an unambiguous match to a single V gene segment. An earlier analysis of a few hundred of the donors classified V segments as functional when productive rearrangements were above 56.7% and as segregating when the standard deviation between donors was above 5%. A statistical classification framework was built to diagnose cytomegalovirus status from the catalog of TCR beta chain sequences. In a later analysis, TCR nucleotide sequences were compared against IMGT/GENE-DB human TR gene sequences so that V and J genes could be assigned. The TCRdist pipeline was used in a later analysis to assign CDR3 sequences and most-parsimonious VDJ recombination scenarios. A later analysis defined each TCR beta chain by its CDR3 amino acid sequence plus V-gene family, and excluded reads lacking a unique V-gene family. A later analysis removed 592 highly shared, low-generation-probability nucleotide sequences to deal with suspected cross-contamination and a sequencing artifact. A later analysis calculated a clonal expansion index for each public chain from normalized within-repertoire ranks of inferred template counts. A later analysis computed generation probabilities with a VDJ recombination model fitted to out-of-frame rearrangements, and checked the results against IGoR. In a later analysis, hypergeometric tests were used to score TCR-TCR, TCR-HLA and TCR-CMV co-occurrence, with a repertoire-size bias correction applied to TCR pairs. A later analysis estimated false discovery rates by permuting HLA or CMV assignments 20 times. A later analysis grouped co-occurring TCRs with DBSCAN, adding TCRdist sequence similarity when clustering within HLA-allele-positive subsets. Repertoires with fewer than 30,000 or more than 120,000 public chains, plus five repertoires with anomalous nucleotide sharing, were excluded from co-occurrence clustering. The immuneACCESS repertoire file appears here via TCRdb, limited to in-frame rearrangements. These files lack a portion of the clones; in checked studies, under half of the deficit traces to unresolved V genes, and the cause of the others is not known. The DNA gave D and trimming, while V, J and clone size come from that table. Counted in this sample were some 120,000 clones; less than 80% of them appeared once. The top ten constitute under 4.5% of the sample.

Here V drops 6 bases and J drops 1 base, and the junction holds 4 bases not matched to any gene. The germline V gene provides CDR1 SGHNT and CDR2 YENEEA. Reading from cysteine to phenylalanine, the CDR3 counts 15 amino acids. Only the CDR3 region is kept as DNA, spanning 45 bases read in frame from base 1. The cohort was made up of approximately 670 healthy bone marrow donors. Cohort members were all nominally healthy when sampled, although unrecorded immune exposures were likely present. The donor was CMV seropositive and belonged to the group of 250 to 300 seropositive cohort members. Each donor provided a peripheral blood sample, and peripheral blood mononuclear cells were used for TCR beta sequencing. Genomic DNA extraction from the blood cell samples was performed with the Qiagen DNeasy Blood Extraction Kit. As for this clone: What antigen it recognizes has not been identified. The input lacks base qualities; no much larger clone sits a single base away. Distinct nucleotide sequences in the sample also encode this CDR3.

The study at large found these results: The presence/absence analyses assumed that sequencing depth was roughly uniform across donors, and that assumption may not be true. In this cohort, only TCR beta chains were sequenced, and detectable features were limited by the absence of alpha or paired-chain data. In vitro tests confirmed that a few of the cytomegalovirus-associated TCR beta chains recognize cytomegalovirus antigens. A total of roughly 160 TCR beta chains were listed by the study as associated with cytomegalovirus. In a later genetic analysis, fewer N-insertions in productive TCRs were reported among donors in an Asian-associated ancestry cluster than the roughly 700-donor mean. When HLA alleles, especially DR and DQ, strongly co-occurred, TCR associations were difficult to assign to individual alleles. It was suggested by the authors that the approach could potentially be generalized to other disease states and immunological phenotypes. CMV serostatus was the only immune exposure information available for the cohort. In a later analysis, the rate of TCR association differed among HLA loci, with DRB1 alleles having the most associated TCRs and HLA-C alleles having the fewest. The classifier was reported to diagnose cytomegalovirus status with high specificity and sensitivity in both the original and validation cohorts. A group of highly shared sequence variants was considered likely to be a technical artifact of the sequencing pipeline. The 87-base-pair reads could not distinguish some IMGT-functional V segments, including TRBV6-2 and TRBV6-3, so those segments were excluded. In a later analysis, most CMV-associated TCR beta chains were found to appear HLA-restricted, with HLA associations seemingly driven largely by CMV exposure. A further reported finding was that TCR beta sequences accurately predicted the HLA-A and HLA-B alleles for most subjects in the first cohort. A later analysis associated some 17,000 TCR beta sequences with specific HLA alleles at a false discovery rate of 0.05. A later analysis reported that several top co-occurrence clusters appeared linked to parvovirus B19, influenza, CMV and Epstein-Barr virus. Compared with equally common non-associated chains, HLA-associated TCR beta chains in a later analysis were more clonally expanded and had lower generation probabilities. Because some donors lacked HLA typing at each locus, the association tests relied only on the typed subset. Correlated functional status among segregating V segments might be attributable to linkage disequilibrium, but an unknown experimental factor could not be ruled out. An earlier analysis of approximately 530 of the donors showed that most TCR beta V segments appeared in productive rearrangements either about 90% or about 30% of the time, which broadly matched IMGT annotations. V-gene and J-gene trimming of TCR beta chains was associated with a missense DCLRE1C variant in a later genetic analysis, and the association was replicated in an independent cohort. Because counts were too low, some 17 rarely observed V segments, including chromosome 9 orphons, were left out of the earlier analysis of a few hundred of the donors. Most TCR sequences were seen in very few donors, while some public TCRs were found in many individuals.

The receptor chain draws on TRBV11-3 and TRBJ2-2; 8 of the junction bases match TRBD1. Input material: PBMCs. The TCR sequence derives from a man between 35 and 55 years old in good health and CMV-seropositive. The CDR3 has the sequence CASSWGTGNTGELFF. The DNA sequence is as follows: TGTGCCAGCAGTTGGGGGACAGGGAACACCGGGGAGCTGTTTTTT.